This T cell receptor (beta chain) comes out of a study of immune evolution from preneoplasia to lung adenocarcinoma. Findings of the study overall: Top clone share appeared to fall from AAH through AIS, MIA, adenocarcinoma.

Here immunoSEQ multiplex PCR was the method, and the copy in TCRdb shows in-frame clones only, minus some. The profile shows 7,700 or so clones, around 82% of them singletons. In the case of this clone: The antigen is not known.

This CDR3 has 15 amino acids. The V gene end was trimmed by 1 base and the J gene end by 4 bases; junction bases not matched to a gene: 4. CDR1 and CDR2 from the germline V gene are SGHNT and YENEEA. Patient tissue came from resections in Japan or China, 2014–2017. The chain has TRBV11-3 and TRBJ1-5; 7 bases are shared with TRBD1. The specimen was FFPE adjacent normal lung tissue. The source is a person between 70 and 80 years old with lung adenocarcinoma. For the CDR3, the DNA is TGTGCCAGCAGCTTAGGTAGACAGGGTAATCAGCCCCAGCATTTT. It is translated as CASSLGRQGNQPQHF.